Detailed here is one T cell receptor (beta chain). Its antigen is as yet unknown. These data originate in a study of regulatory and conventional T cells in RAG deficiency. Regarding the study as a whole: Treg unique TCR beta sequences were 90 to 100-fold fewer in Omenn syndrome and CID/AS patients than controls. Omenn patients showed >85% Treg-Tconv overlap and shorter CDR3 lengths.

The sorted regulatory T cells were CD4+, CD25-high and CD127-low, with genomic DNA sequenced. Germline assignment: CDR1 MNHEY and CDR2 SMNVEV (reference sequence). The V segment lost 4 bases and the J segment 4 bases; nucleotides outside the gene matches: 6. The CDR3 loop spans 14 amino acids. Here immunoSEQ multiplex PCR was the method, and the copy in TCRdb shows in-frame clones only, minus some. This sample has under 15,000 clones, with 94% found just once. These sequences were also reported in another study, on regulatory T cells. This second report adds: Primers: 52 TRBV forward and 13 TRBJ reverse.

The V call is TRBV27, the J call TRBJ1-1; 7 nucleotides line up with TRBD1. The clonotype was recovered from a human donor in good health. Material: CD127- CD25+ CD4+ Tregs sorted from blood. DNA of the CDR3: TGTGCCAGCAGTTACCAACAGGGGTTCACTGAAGCTTTCTTT. Translation gives CASSYQQGFTEAFF.